This TCR beta chain was sequenced in a study of blood T cells in healthy people across ages. Broader study findings: Naive and antigen-experienced cells were not separated, limiting conclusive comparison.

The use of a sample-barcoded 5' primer and a J-beta primer mix characterized a second PCR of about 6 to 11 cycles. TCRdb independently ran MiXCR on the 5' RACE reads; one entry per CDR3 protein. The sample shows over 1.5 million distinct CDR3 sequences, 40% to 55% of them seen only once. Points on this clonotype: What it binds is unknown.

CDR1 SQVTM and CDR2 ANQGSEA come from the germline V gene. V gave up 0 bases and J gave up 13 bases, with 10 bases separating them. The CDR3 runs to 11 residues. This clonotype was obtained from a woman aged 40 to 55 in good health. The sequenced sample consisted of blood. This chain links TRBV29-1 with TRBJ2-1, with D uncertain. CDR3 sequence reads: CSVEEATPQFF. CDR3 coding DNA: TGCAGCGTTGAAGAAGCGACCCCCCAGTTCTTC.